The 2 T cell receptor beta chains below come from one sample, sequenced in a study of Graves' ophthalmopathy and Graves' hyperthyroidism. Using RNA transcripts, the TCR beta CDR3 regions were amplified. In the first round, RT-PCR was carried out with HTBI primers, and a multiplex PCR formed the second round. TCRdb independently ran MiXCR on the multiplex PCR reads; one entry per CDR3 protein. This table holds 900,000 to 1,200,000 distinct CDR3 sequences, less than 45% found once. The sequenced material came from peripheral blood or thyroid tissue (not recorded which). These receptors were collected from an adult man with Graves' hyperthyroidism.

This clonotype was counted many times. This chain connects TRBV5-8 to TRBJ1-4; D uncertain. V lost 4 bases and J 13 bases, leaving 26 bases between the germline ends. Germline V gives CDR1 SGHTS, CDR2 YDEGEE. This CDR3 contains 16 residues. The CDR3 DNA is TGTGCCAGCAGCCCTGAAGTCGTTTCCCCTATTGAGGGACTGTTTTTT. It translates to CASSPEVVSPIEGLFF.

The rearrangement links TRBV7-2 to TRBJ1-2; possibly TRBD1 for D (6 bases). Germline V CDR1 and CDR2: SGHTA, FQGNSA. V lost 5 bases and J 3 bases, leaving 19 bases between the germline ends. The CDR3 sequence is 16 residues long. The CDR3 is CASSLLRTGGYYGYTF. CDR3 in DNA: TGTGCCAGCAGCCTACTTCGAACGGGGGGCTACTATGGCTACACCTTC.